Only one count was recorded for the clone carrying this T cell receptor (beta chain). In the authors' workflow: Estimation of nucleated cell counts was performed using reference gene primer amplification. Measured with immunoSEQ multiplex PCR; TCRdb has only the in-frame clones, and not every one. V, J and clone size are those of that table, while D and trimming were read from the DNA. The sample shows over 250,000 clones, approximately 83% of them seen only once. This entry is derived from a study of blood T cell repertoires in COVID-19. In the study overall: PBMCs, B-cell-depleted T cells, or T cells were the source of the cDNA or gDNA that made up the material.

The V end lost 5 bases, the J end lost 0 bases, and 7 bases lay between the germline ends. Germline assignment: CDR1 SGHRS and CDR2 YFSETQ. The CDR3 runs 13 residues. The gene calls are TRBV5-1 and TRBJ2-3; D perhaps matches TRBD2 (5 bases). Sequences were obtained from peripheral blood. This clonotype was obtained from a woman aged 50 to 60 who had recovered from COVID-19. The chain's CDR3 is CASSTGSTDTQYF. CDR3 coding DNA: TGCGCCAGCAGTACGGGGAGCACAGATACGCAGTATTTT. Full variable domain (outside the CDR3, taken from reference TRBV5-1 and TRBJ2-3): KAGVTQTPRYLIKTRGQQVTLSCSPISGHRSVSWYQQTPGQGLQFLFEYFSETQRNKGNFPGRFSGRQFSNSRSEMNVSTLELGDSALYLCASSTGSTDTQYFGPGTRLTVL.